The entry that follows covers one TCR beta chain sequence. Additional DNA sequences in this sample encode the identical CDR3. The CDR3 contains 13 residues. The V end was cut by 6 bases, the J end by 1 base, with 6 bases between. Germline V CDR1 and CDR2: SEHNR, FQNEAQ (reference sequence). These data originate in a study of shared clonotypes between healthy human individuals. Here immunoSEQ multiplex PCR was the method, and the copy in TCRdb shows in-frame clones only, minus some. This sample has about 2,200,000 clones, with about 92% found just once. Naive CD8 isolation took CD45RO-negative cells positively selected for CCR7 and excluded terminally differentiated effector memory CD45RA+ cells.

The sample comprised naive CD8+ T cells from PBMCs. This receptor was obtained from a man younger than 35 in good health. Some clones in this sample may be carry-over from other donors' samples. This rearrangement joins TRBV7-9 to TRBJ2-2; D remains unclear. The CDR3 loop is CASRQGNTGELFF. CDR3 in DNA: TGTGCCAGCAGGCAAGGGAACACCGGGGAGCTGTTTTTT.